This is a list of T cell receptor beta chains from one sample in a study of Ad26.COV2.S vaccination and SARS-CoV-2 variants. The data were produced by immunoSEQ multiplex PCR, yet TCRdb's version contains in-frame clones alone and is incomplete. The sample has 350,000 to 450,000 clones, roughly 80% seen once; the top ten hold 7.4%. Here the sequenced sample was peripheral blood, taken in a trial of Ad26.COV2.S vaccine versus placebo. The receptors come from a person aged 18 to 59 who received the Ad26.COV2.S COVID-19 vaccine or a placebo. Both conserved end residues are part of each CDR3. The order of the fields is clone size, V gene, J gene, D gene, CDR3 DNA, CDR3 protein. D genes are given only for firm matches. Rows may omit the clone size; those that give it use once, few, many or a size class.

clone size: -; V gene: TRBV3-1/TRBV3-2; J gene: TRBJ2-2; D gene: -; CDR3 DNA: TGTGCCAGCAGGTATGAGGAGGGGAACACCGGGGAGCTGTTTTTT; CDR3 protein: CASRYEEGNTGELFF
clone size: few; V gene: TRBV3-1/TRBV3-2; J gene: TRBJ2-5; D gene: -; CDR3 DNA: TGTGCCAGCAGCCAAGATTATAGCCCAGAGACCCAGTACTTC; CDR3 protein: CASSQDYSPETQYF
clone size: -; V gene: TRBV6-5; J gene: TRBJ2-3; D gene: -; CDR3 DNA: TGTGCCAGTCGTCTGGAACCCATTAGCACAGATACGCAGTATTTT; CDR3 protein: CASRLEPISTDTQYF
clone size: -; V gene: TRBV6-5; J gene: TRBJ2-3; D gene: -; CDR3 DNA: TGTGCCAGCAGGCAGACAGGCAGCACAGATACGCAGTATTTT; CDR3 protein: CASRQTGSTDTQYF
clone size: -; V gene: TRBV11-2; J gene: TRBJ2-2; D gene: TRBD2; CDR3 DNA: TGTGCCAGCAGCCGTTTTTCTCTAGCGGGAGGGATAAACACCGGGGAGCTGTTTTTT; CDR3 protein: CASSRFSLAGGINTGELFF
clone size: -; V gene: TRBV7-8; J gene: TRBJ1-2; D gene: -; CDR3 DNA: TGTGCCAGCAGAAGAGACAATAACTATGGCTACACCTTC; CDR3 protein: CASRRDNNYGYTF
clone size: -; V gene: TRBV12-3/TRBV12-4; J gene: TRBJ2-3; D gene: -; CDR3 DNA: TGTGCCAGCAGTCCTTCGGTTAATACGCAGTATTTT; CDR3 protein: CASSPSVNTQYF
clone size: -; V gene: TRBV4-1; J gene: TRBJ1-1; D gene: TRBD1; CDR3 DNA: TGCGCCAGCAGCCAAGAAATAGGACAGGGAGGCCCTGAAGCTTTCTTT; CDR3 protein: CASSQEIGQGGPEAFF
clone size: -; V gene: TRBV7-9; J gene: TRBJ2-3; D gene: TRBD2; CDR3 DNA: TGTGCCAGCAGCACCCCGGGACTAGCGGGGGATGAAACGCAGTATTTT; CDR3 protein: CASSTPGLAGDETQYF
clone size: -; V gene: TRBV2; J gene: TRBJ1-1; D gene: -; CDR3 DNA: TGTGCCAGCAGGGAGGGGGGGCACACTGAAGCTTTCTTT; CDR3 protein: CASREGGHTEAFF
clone size: -; V gene: TRBV5-5; J gene: TRBJ1-6; D gene: -; CDR3 DNA: TGTGCCAGCAGCCTGGGGCATGGGACCCTTAATTCACCCCTCCACTTT; CDR3 protein: CASSLGHGTLNSPLHF
clone size: -; V gene: TRBV7-6; J gene: TRBJ1-1; D gene: -; CDR3 DNA: TGTGCCAGCAGCTTATCAGGGGTCTTCACTGAAGCTTTCTTT; CDR3 protein: CASSLSGVFTEAFF
clone size: few; V gene: TRBV11-3; J gene: TRBJ2-1; D gene: -; CDR3 DNA: TGTGCCAGCAGGTTAATCCATGAGCAGTTCTTC; CDR3 protein: CASRLIHEQFF
clone size: once; V gene: TRBV25-1; J gene: TRBJ1-6; D gene: -; CDR3 DNA: TGTGCCAGCAGTCTAGGGGCAGGGGCTTTCTCACCCCTCCACTTT; CDR3 protein: CASSLGAGAFSPLHF
clone size: -; V gene: TRBV10-1; J gene: TRBJ2-7; D gene: -; CDR3 DNA: TGCGCCAGCAGTGAGTCTATCTACGAGCAGTACTTC; CDR3 protein: CASSESIYEQYF
clone size: -; V gene: TRBV10-3; J gene: TRBJ2-5; D gene: -; CDR3 DNA: TGTGCCATCAGTGACTATGAGACCCAGTACTTC; CDR3 protein: CAISDYETQYF
clone size: -; V gene: TRBV7-2; J gene: TRBJ1-1; D gene: TRBD1; CDR3 DNA: TGTGCCAGCAGCTTAGCGACAGGGTGGAACACTGAAGCTTTCTTT; CDR3 protein: CASSLATGWNTEAFF
clone size: -; V gene: TRBV24-1; J gene: TRBJ2-5; D gene: -; CDR3 DNA: TGTGCCACCGGGCAGACCCAGTACTTC; CDR3 protein: CATGQTQYF
clone size: -; V gene: TRBV2; J gene: TRBJ1-1; D gene: -; CDR3 DNA: TGTGCCAGCAGCCGGGAGAACACTGAAGCTTTCTTT; CDR3 protein: CASSRENTEAFF
clone size: few; V gene: TRBV12-5; J gene: TRBJ1-1; D gene: TRBD1; CDR3 DNA: TGTGCTAGTGGTTTGGGACAGGGGGTGAACACTGAAGCTTTCTTT; CDR3 protein: CASGLGQGVNTEAFF
clone size: -; V gene: TRBV30; J gene: TRBJ2-7; D gene: -; CDR3 DNA: TGTGCCTGGAAAGGCTCACTCCCCTACGAGCAGTACTTC; CDR3 protein: CAWKGSLPYEQYF
clone size: -; V gene: TRBV10-2; J gene: TRBJ1-1; D gene: -; CDR3 DNA: TGCGCCAGCAGTGACCAGGGTCACACTGAAGCTTTCTTT; CDR3 protein: CASSDQGHTEAFF
clone size: few; V gene: TRBV11-2; J gene: TRBJ1-5; D gene: -; CDR3 DNA: TGTGCCAACCCGCCCCGGCGGGAGAAGCCCCAGCATTTT; CDR3 protein: CANPPRREKPQHF
clone size: -; V gene: TRBV15; J gene: TRBJ2-5; D gene: -; CDR3 DNA: TGTGCCACCAGGGTAGGGACGGTTGAGACCCAGTACTTC; CDR3 protein: CATRVGTVETQYF
clone size: -; V gene: TRBV28; J gene: TRBJ1-2; D gene: -; CDR3 DNA: TGTGCCAGCAGTCTTATCCGGGACTATGGCTACACCTTC; CDR3 protein: CASSLIRDYGYTF
clone size: -; V gene: TRBV15; J gene: TRBJ1-5; D gene: -; CDR3 DNA: TGTGCCACCAGCAGAGTTGGGGGAGGCAATCAGCCCCAGCATTTT; CDR3 protein: CATSRVGGGNQPQHF
clone size: once; V gene: TRBV11-1; J gene: TRBJ2-6; D gene: -; CDR3 DNA: TGTGCCAGCAGCTTAGCGCGGATTACTCGGGCCGGGGCCAACGTCCTGACTTTC; CDR3 protein: CASSLARITRAGANVLTF
clone size: -; V gene: TRBV11-1; J gene: TRBJ2-7; D gene: TRBD2; CDR3 DNA: TGTGCCAGCAGCTTAGAAACGGGAGGGTACGAGCAGTACTTC; CDR3 protein: CASSLETGGYEQYF
clone size: -; V gene: TRBV14; J gene: TRBJ2-1; D gene: -; CDR3 DNA: TGTGCCAGCAGCCAAGATTTTGGGGCGGAAGCGCAGTTCTTC; CDR3 protein: CASSQDFGAEAQFF
clone size: -; V gene: TRBV5-4; J gene: TRBJ2-7; D gene: -; CDR3 DNA: TGTGCCAGCAGCTGGGGTTCGAGCGCAACATCCTACGAGCAGTACTTC; CDR3 protein: CASSWGSSATSYEQYF
clone size: -; V gene: TRBV14; J gene: TRBJ2-7; D gene: TRBD1; CDR3 DNA: TGTGCCAGCAGACTACAGGGGAACTACGAGCAGTACTTC; CDR3 protein: CASRLQGNYEQYF
clone size: few; V gene: TRBV18; J gene: TRBJ2-7; D gene: TRBD1; CDR3 DNA: TGTGCCAGCTCACCCGACAGGGTTAGATCCTACGAGCAGTACTTC; CDR3 protein: CASSPDRVRSYEQYF
clone size: -; V gene: TRBV5-1; J gene: TRBJ2-2; D gene: -; CDR3 DNA: TGCGCCAGCAGCTTGAGTCCGCCGAACACCGGGGAGCTGTTTTTT; CDR3 protein: CASSLSPPNTGELFF
clone size: -; V gene: TRBV11-3; J gene: TRBJ2-1; D gene: TRBD2; CDR3 DNA: TGTGCCAGCGGAACGGGACTAGCGGGAGGTAAGGGTCTCTCCTACAATGAGCAGTTCTTC; CDR3 protein: CASGTGLAGGKGLSYNEQFF
clone size: once; V gene: TRBV12-3/TRBV12-4; J gene: TRBJ2-2; D gene: -; CDR3 DNA: TGTGCCAGCACCAATCCATCCGGGGAGCTGTTTTTT; CDR3 protein: CASTNPSGELFF
clone size: -; V gene: TRBV18; J gene: TRBJ1-1; D gene: -; CDR3 DNA: TGTGCCAGCTCATTTTCCTCTACAGGGACGGGCACTGAAGCTTTCTTT; CDR3 protein: CASSFSSTGTGTEAFF
clone size: -; V gene: TRBV6-5; J gene: TRBJ2-1; D gene: -; CDR3 DNA: TGTGCCAGCAGTTACGTGGACAGCTCCTACAATGAGCAGTTCTTC; CDR3 protein: CASSYVDSSYNEQFF
clone size: few; V gene: TRBV5-1; J gene: TRBJ1-2; D gene: -; CDR3 DNA: TGCGCCAGCAGCTTGCTGACCTCTGGAGGAGGCTACACCTTC; CDR3 protein: CASSLLTSGGGYTF
clone size: -; V gene: TRBV5-6; J gene: TRBJ1-1; D gene: -; CDR3 DNA: TGTGCCAGCAGCTTATACAGATCCGGATACACTGAAGCTTTCTTT; CDR3 protein: CASSLYRSGYTEAFF
clone size: few; V gene: TRBV7-9; J gene: TRBJ1-5; D gene: -; CDR3 DNA: TGTGCCAGCAGCACGGAGAGGGACGCGCGCAATCAGCCCCAGCATTTT; CDR3 protein: CASSTERDARNQPQHF
clone size: -; V gene: TRBV18; J gene: TRBJ2-1; D gene: -; CDR3 DNA: TGTGCCAGCTCACCACCGGCAGGGTATGTTGAGCAGTTCTTC; CDR3 protein: CASSPPAGYVEQFF
clone size: -; V gene: TRBV6-5; J gene: TRBJ2-7; D gene: TRBD2; CDR3 DNA: TGTGCCAGCAGTTACGCCCTGGGTAGCGGGCCCTACGAGCAGTACTTC; CDR3 protein: CASSYALGSGPYEQYF
clone size: -; V gene: TRBV2; J gene: TRBJ1-3; D gene: -; CDR3 DNA: TGTGCCAGCAGGCAGGACCTCTCTGGAAACACCATATATTTT; CDR3 protein: CASRQDLSGNTIYF
clone size: -; V gene: TRBV4-1; J gene: TRBJ2-3; D gene: TRBD2; CDR3 DNA: TGCGCCAGCAGACTAGCGGGAGGCGTTGGCACAGATACGCAGTATTTT; CDR3 protein: CASRLAGGVGTDTQYF
clone size: -; V gene: TRBV21-1; J gene: TRBJ2-3; D gene: -; CDR3 DNA: TGTGCTTCGAAAGACAGCGGGGGGCCTGATTATAGCACAGATACGCAGTATTTT; CDR3 protein: CASKDSGGPDYSTDTQYF
clone size: -; V gene: TRBV4-2; J gene: TRBJ1-2; D gene: TRBD1; CDR3 DNA: TGTGCCAGCAGCCCCTTCGGGACAGGCCGCGGCTACACCTTC; CDR3 protein: CASSPFGTGRGYTF
clone size: -; V gene: TRBV7-9; J gene: TRBJ1-4; D gene: -; CDR3 DNA: TGTGCCAGCAGCTTAGCCGGGACAGAAAAACTGTTTTTT; CDR3 protein: CASSLAGTEKLFF